This T cell receptor beta chain was captured by sequencing in a study of T cells in Graves' hyperthyroidism and ophthalmopathy. TCR beta CDR3 sequences were amplified from RNA transcripts. HTBI primers were the set used in a first-round RT-PCR of the TCR CDR3. MiXCR, run by TCRdb on the multiplex PCR reads, gives a single entry per CDR3 protein. The sample has a few hundred thousand distinct CDR3 sequences; about 14% are singletons. On this clonotype: The antigen remains undetermined.

Notes on the study in general: In the blood, most expanded thyroid clonotypes above 0.001 appeared as well. A median roughly 6.6 months before onset, the model predicted ophthalmopathy.

Thyroid ultrasound, orbital computed tomography, clinical symptoms, and serum thyroxine and TRAb underpinned diagnoses. This receptor was obtained from a woman between 25 and 40 years old with Graves' ophthalmopathy. The sequencing input was blood.

CDR3 in DNA: TGTGCCAGCAGCGTGGAGGGGGGGGAGACCCAGTACTTC. Its protein is CASSVEGGETQYF. This chain uses TRBV7-9 with TRBJ2-5; maybe TRBD2 (7 bases). The CDR3 has 13 residues. In germline, CDR1 is SEHNR, CDR2 FQNEAQ (reference sequence). V lost 5 bases and J 5 bases, leaving 12 bases between the germline ends.